The 14 T cell receptor beta chains presented below share a single source sample, sequenced in a study of siplizumab effects on memory and regulatory T cells. Profiled with immunoSEQ multiplex PCR; TCRdb holds only in-frame clones, not every one. In the table there are approximately 82,000 clones, roughly 87% of which are singletons. The sequenced sample consisted of Tregs sorted from blood. The receptors were gathered from a human donor in good health.

The chain links TRBV18 to TRBJ1-3; 7 bases are shared with TRBD1. This CDR3 spans 17 amino acids. Per the germline V gene, CDR1 is KGHSH and CDR2 is LQKENI. The V segment lost 3 bases and the J segment 0 bases; nucleotides outside the gene matches: 8. CDR3 nucleotide sequence: TGTGCCAGCTCACCCGAGGGACAGATCCTCTCTGGAAACACCATATATTTT. Translated: CASSPEGQILSGNTIYF.

The V call is TRBV4-1, the J call TRBJ1-2; D possibly corresponds to TRBD1 (6 bases). CDR1 MGHRA and CDR2 YSYEKL come from the germline V gene. This CDR3 is built from 17 residues. V was pared by 0 bases and J by 4 bases, with 18 bases between. Here the CDR3 DNA reads TGCGCCAGCAGCCAAGATCAAGCCAGAGCAGGGGCCTATGGCTACACCTTC. Residues: CASSQDQARAGAYGYTF.

J is TRBJ2-2 and V is TRBV5-4; D is perhaps TRBD1 (5 bases). The V end lost 4 bases, the J end lost 6 bases, and 13 bases lay between the germline ends. The CDR3 is made up of 14 amino acids. The germline gives CDR1 SGHNT, CDR2 YYREEE (reference sequence). The chain's CDR3 is CASSAAGWAGELFF. In DNA, the CDR3 is TGTGCCAGCAGCGCCGCAGGGTGGGCCGGGGAGCTGTTTTTT.

The rearrangement joins TRBV14 to TRBJ1-2; D gene uncertain. The CDR3 has 16 residues. Germline-derived CDR1 and CDR2 are SGHDN and FVKESK. V was trimmed by 4 bases and J by 4 bases, leaving 19 bases between them. The CDR3 DNA is TGTGCCAGCAGCCGGTTAGGGAGTAAACAAACCTATGGCTACACCTTC. Encoded protein: CASSRLGSKQTYGYTF.

V is TRBV11-2 and J is TRBJ1-5; D unresolved. Per germline, CDR1 SGHAT and CDR2 FQNNGV. CDR3 length: 12 amino acids. V lost 5 bases and J 2 bases, leaving 4 bases between the germline ends. As DNA, the CDR3 is TGTGCCAGCAGCAGTGGCAATCAGCCCCAGCATTTT. Translating it yields CASSSGNQPQHF.

The table lists this clone with a count of one. The rearrangement uses TRBV28 and TRBJ2-1, with TRBD2 identical over 14 bases. The CDR3 has 17 amino acids. CDR1 and CDR2 from the germline V gene are MDHEN and SYDVKM. Trimming cost V 4 bases and J 7 bases; bases outside gene matches: 9. CDR3 nucleotides: TGTGCCAGCAGTTCCCCGAGACTAGCGGGGGGGCGTAATGAGCAGTTCTTC. Its protein is CASSSPRLAGGRNEQFF.

As concerns this clone: The same CDR3 is also encoded by other DNA sequences in this sample. V and J are TRBV2 and TRBJ1-2; TRBD1 matches at 8 bases. Trimming removed 6 bases from V and 6 bases from J; junction bases left unmatched: 9. There are 14 residues in the CDR3. Per the germline V gene, CDR1 is SNHLY and CDR2 is FYNNEI. The CDR3 sequence: CASRGGTGWDGYTF. The CDR3 coding sequence is TGTGCCAGCAGGGGAGGGACAGGATGGGATGGCTACACCTTC. The full variable domain, completed using reference TRBV2 and TRBJ1-2, is EPEVTQTPSHQVTQMGQEVILRCVPISNHLYFYWYRQILGQKVEFLVSFYNNEISEKSEIFDDQFSVERPDGSNFTLKIRSTKLEDSAMYFCASRGGTGWDGYTFGSGTRLTVV.

In this sample, this clone turned up once. The chain employs TRBV7-2 and TRBJ2-3, with 7 bases fitting TRBD2. CDR1 is SGHTA, CDR2 FQGNSA, per germline. The CDR3 runs 12 residues. The J segment lost 3 bases and the V segment lost 10 bases, leaving 4 bases of the junction unmatched. Here the CDR3 reads CATRLATDTQYF. CDR3 bases: TGTGCCACCCGACTAGCAACAGATACGCAGTATTTT.

This clone came up a few times. The V and J genes are TRBV9 and TRBJ1-2; TRBD1 might be the D (5 bases). Germline V gene data show CDR1 as SGDLS and CDR2 as YYNGEE. The CDR3 sequence is 15 residues long. V lost 0 bases and J 2 bases, leaving 11 bases between the germline ends. The CDR3 nucleotides read TGTGCCAGCAGCGTAGCTTTGGGGGTGAACTATGGCTACACCTTC. This sequence encodes CASSVALGVNYGYTF.

The chain employs TRBV9 and TRBJ1-1; no clear D gene. Germline V gene lookup returns CDR1 SGDLS and CDR2 YYNGEE. V was clipped by 4 bases and J by 1 base, with 14 bases between them. CDR3 length equals 15 residues. The CDR3 region is CASSPYSGPNTEAFF. The CDR3 DNA reads TGTGCCAGCAGCCCCTATTCGGGCCCGAACACTGAAGCTTTCTTT.

The J gene is TRBJ2-7, the V gene TRBV29-1, with 10 bases matching TRBD1. Germline V gives CDR1 SQVTM, CDR2 ANQGSEA. J lost 4 bases, V lost 7 bases, and 10 bases had no gene match. The CDR3 has 14 amino acids. The CDR3 nucleotides are TGCAGCGCCGTTCGACAGGGGGCCGTTTACGAGCAGTACTTC. This translates into CSAVRQGAVYEQYF.

The rearrangement joins TRBV27 to TRBJ1-1; 9 bases match TRBD1. CDR1 is MNHEY and CDR2 is SMNVEV in the germline V gene (reference sequence). The CDR3 loop spans 14 amino acids. V lost 5 bases, J lost 4 bases, and 5 bases stayed unmatched. CDR3 region: CASSRQGESTEAFF. The CDR3 nucleotides read TGTGCCAGCAGTAGACAGGGGGAGAGCACTGAAGCTTTCTTT.

This rearrangement joins TRBV6-5 to TRBJ1-1; tentative D call: TRBD1 (5 bases). V lost 6 bases, J lost 5 bases, and 16 bases lay in between. This CDR3 region has 14 residues. Per the germline V gene, CDR1 is MNHEY and CDR2 is SVGAGI. The CDR3 nucleotides are TGTGCCAGCAGCCCTGGGACGTTATGGACTGAAGCTTTCTTT. As protein: CASSPGTLWTEAFF.

The chain combines TRBV10-3 with TRBJ1-2, with 7 bases fitting TRBD1. Germline CDR1 ENHRY, CDR2 SYGVKD. CDR3 length equals 15 residues. V lost 3 bases to trimming and J lost 9 bases; unmatched junction nucleotides: 13. In DNA, the CDR3 is TGTGCCATCAGTGACGGGGACAGAACCCTTCGCAGCTACACCTTC. This translates into CAISDGDRTLRSYTF.